This T cell receptor (beta chain) was profiled in a study of blood T cells in healthy people across ages. Germline V gene lookup returns CDR1 SGHAT and CDR2 FQNNGV. V gave up 0 bases and J gave up 5 bases; unmatched junction bases: 3. The CDR3 contains 14 residues. Then a second PCR, running roughly 7 to 11 cycles, was carried out with a sample-barcoded 5' primer and a J-beta primer mix. Each CDR3 protein gets one entry after TCRdb re-called the 5' RACE reads with MiXCR. The sample lists some 1,500,000 distinct CDR3 sequences; roughly two fifths were seen once. The TCR originated in a woman aged 18 to 35 in good health. The sequencing sample was made of blood. V is TRBV11-2 and J is TRBJ2-7; 8 nucleotides line up with TRBD2. The CDR3 loop is CASSLEAGVDEQYF. The CDR3, as DNA: TGTGCCAGCAGCTTAGAAGCGGGAGTAGACGAGCAGTACTTC.